A single sample is the source of the 19 T cell receptor beta chains below, sequenced in a study of T cell repertoires in cytomegalovirus infection. In TCRdb, the reads were re-called with MiXCR into one record per CDR3 protein. The sample has about a million distinct CDR3 sequences; about a third are singletons. Their antigens are not known. Here the sequenced sample was cultured CD8+ T cells from PBMCs, taken from culture after CMV antigen stimulation. These receptor sequences come from a human donor in good health (CMV status not recorded). Some clones in this sample may be carry-over from other donors' samples.

V gene TRBV11-3 combines with J gene TRBJ2-3; possibly TRBD2 for D (7 bases). Trimming shortened V by 5 bases and J by 1 base, and 13 bases separated the two germline ends. The CDR3 spans 15 residues. Germline assignment: CDR1 SGHNT and CDR2 YENEEA. The CDR3 is CASSGRGAGTDTQYF. CDR3 sequence (DNA): TGTGCCAGCAGCGGACGGGGGGCAGGCACAGATACGCAGTATTTT.

The DNA for the CDR3 is TGTGCCAACACCCCGGGTGACAGGGGTAATCAGCCCCAGCATTTT. Its translation is CANTPGDRGNQPQHF. The chain combines TRBV12-3 or TRBV12-4 with TRBJ1-5; 8 positions match TRBD1. The CDR3 sequence is 15 residues long. The V segment lost 10 bases and the J segment 4 bases; nucleotides outside the gene matches: 12.

The J gene is TRBJ1-2, the V gene TRBV6-5; the match to TRBD1 covers 8 bases. V lost 1 base, J lost 2 bases, and 3 bases stayed unmatched. This CDR3 is 15 amino acids long. CDR1 is MNHEY and CDR2 is SVGAGI in the germline V gene. CDR3: CASSYFQGANYGYTF. Written as DNA, the CDR3 is TGTGCCAGCAGTTACTTTCAGGGGGCGAACTATGGCTACACCTTC.

The chain carries TRBV7-6 and TRBJ2-7; 9 nucleotides match TRBD2. Per the germline V gene, CDR1 is SGHVS and CDR2 is FNYEAQ. With V trimmed by 1 base and J by 1 base, 8 bases remained unmatched. The CDR3 contains 17 residues. CDR3: CASSLEPSGGPSYEQYF. The CDR3 nucleotides are TGTGCCAGCAGCTTAGAACCGAGCGGGGGGCCATCCTACGAGCAGTACTTC. Supplemented by reference TRBV7-6 and TRBJ2-7, the full variable domain reads GAGVSQSPRYKVTKRGQDVALRCDPISGHVSLYWYRQALGQGPEFLTYFNYEAQQDKSGLPNDRFSAERPEGSISTLTIQRTEQRDSAMYRCASSLEPSGGPSYEQYFGPGTRLTVT.

V usage is TRBV7-8 and J usage is TRBJ1-4; no firm D call. The CDR3 length is 15 residues. In germline, CDR1 is SGHVS, CDR2 FQNEAQ. Trimming cost V 5 bases and J 6 bases, with 16 bases left between them. CDR3 sequence (DNA): TGTGCCAGCAGCCGAGCGGTCCCAATGGATGAAAAACTGTTTTTT. The encoded protein is CASSRAVPMDEKLFF.

The chain employs TRBV6-2 or TRBV6-3 and TRBJ2-7; a weak D match, TRBD1 (5 bases). The V and J ends lost 5 bases and 0 bases respectively, with 14 bases between them. The CDR3 runs 15 residues. Germline values: CDR1 MNHEY, CDR2 SVGEGT. DNA for the CDR3: TGTGCCAGCAGTCAGGGTCTGCACAGCTCCTACGAGCAGTACGTC. Protein product: CASSQGLHSSYEQYV.

This clonotype was observed a few times. The chain employs TRBV19 and TRBJ1-1; D is unclear. Germline CDR1 is LNHDA and CDR2 is SQIVND (reference sequence). Trimming shortened V by 6 bases and J by 4 bases, and 21 bases separated the two germline ends. The CDR3 is 16 residues long. This chain's CDR3 is CASSLEVSAGFTEAFF. CDR3 in DNA: TGTGCCAGTAGCTTAGAAGTCTCGGCGGGGTTCACTGAAGCTTTCTTT.

The gene calls are TRBV6-6 and TRBJ2-1; no clear D gene. The CDR3 has 15 amino acids. Deletions cut 5 bases from V and 0 bases from J, with 11 bases between. The V gene's germline CDR1 is MNHNY and CDR2 SVGAGI (reference sequence). The CDR3 nucleotides read TGTGCCAGCAGTACACCCCTTGGCTCCTACAATGAGCAGTTCTTC. Encoded protein: CASSTPLGSYNEQFF.

In DNA, the CDR3 is TGTGCCAGCAGCCCATCAGGACAGGAGATCTTTTATAGCAATCAGCCCCAGCATTTT. It codes for CASSPSGQEIFYSNQPQHF. The V gene is TRBV5-5, the J gene TRBJ1-5, with 7 bases aligning to TRBD1. Germline CDR1 is SGHKS and CDR2 is YYEKEE (reference sequence). There are 19 residues in the CDR3. V was clipped by 4 bases and J by 0 bases; unmatched bases: 16.

The chain combines TRBV7-9 with TRBJ2-7, with D maybe TRBD1 (5 bases). Per germline, CDR1 SEHNR and CDR2 FQNEAQ (reference sequence). V lost 5 bases, J lost 5 bases, and 7 bases lay in between. The CDR3 covers 11 residues. The CDR3 loop reads CASSGRDEQYV. For the CDR3, the DNA is TGTGCCAGCAGCGGCAGGGACGAGCAGTACGTC.

This clonotype appeared a few times. The rearrangement uses TRBV7-9 and TRBJ2-6; D not certain. Germline V gives CDR1 SEHNR, CDR2 FQNEAQ (reference sequence). V lost 3 bases to trimming and J lost 2 bases, with 5 bases between them. This CDR3 comprises 14 residues. For the CDR3, the DNA is TGTGCCAGCAGCTTCCGGGCTGGGGCCAACGTCCTGACTTTC. Translated, it gives CASSFRAGANVLTF.

V usage is TRBV7-3 and J usage is TRBJ2-1; TRBD1 matches at 7 bases. The V segment lost 4 bases and the J segment 7 bases; nucleotides outside the gene matches: 7. The length of the CDR3 is 14 residues. Per germline, CDR1 SGHTA and CDR2 FQGTGA. The CDR3 protein is CASSWDSLGNEQFF. CDR3 sequence (DNA): TGTGCCAGCAGCTGGGACAGCCTAGGGAATGAGCAGTTCTTC.

This clonotype was seen at least ten times. This sequence joins TRBV12-3 or TRBV12-4 and TRBJ2-1, with 10 bases matching TRBD2. J lost 9 bases, V lost 4 bases, and 12 bases had no gene match. The CDR3 spans 16 residues. CDR3 coding DNA: TGTGCCAGCAGTTCATATAGCGGGGGGCCGGGCGGTGAGCAGTTCTTC. Translated, it gives CASSSYSGGPGGEQFF.

This clonotype has ten or more counts. The chain is built from TRBV7-6 and TRBJ2-1; 10 nucleotides agree with TRBD2. Trimming removed 7 bases from V and 4 bases from J; junction bases left unmatched: 10. The CDR3 is 16 amino acids. Germline V CDR1 and CDR2: SGHVS, FNYEAQ. The CDR3 DNA follows: TGTGCCAGCAAAGGGCTAGCGGGGGACAATTACAATGAGCAGTTCTTC. Translated, it gives CASKGLAGDNYNEQFF.

This clonotype was found once. The rearrangement joins TRBV5-3 to TRBJ2-5, with TRBD1 matching over 11 bases. TRBV5-3 is recorded as an ORF, its role being uncertain. This CDR3 contains 15 residues. The J segment lost 5 bases and the V segment lost 8 bases, leaving 11 bases of the junction unmatched. The CDR3 loop reads CASSDRTGGRETQYF. DNA of the CDR3: TGTGCCAGCAGCGACCGGACAGGGGGCCGGGAGACCCAGTACTTC.

CDR3: CSVEDQGTNYGYTF. Here the CDR3 DNA reads TGCAGCGTTGAAGATCAGGGTACAAACTATGGCTACACCTTC. The chain has TRBV29-1 and TRBJ1-2; D is possibly TRBD1 (5 bases). Germline values: CDR1 SQVTM, CDR2 ANQGSEA. The CDR3 runs to 14 residues. Trimming cost V 0 bases and J 2 bases, with 10 bases left between them.

The chain is built from TRBV28 and TRBJ2-3; no definite D call. Germline V gene lookup returns CDR1 MDHEN and CDR2 SYDVKM. Trimming took 1 base from V and 2 from J, leaving 7 bases between them. The CDR3 runs to 14 residues. DNA for the CDR3: TGTGCCAGCAGTTTATCCGGGTTCACAGATACGCAGTATTTT. Translated: CASSLSGFTDTQYF.

The V call is TRBV7-9, the J call TRBJ1-2; D not resolved. This CDR3 spans 13 amino acids. V lost 2 bases and J 8 bases, leaving 12 bases between the germline ends. Germline V gene sequence: CDR1 SEHNR, CDR2 FQNEAQ (reference sequence). CDR3 protein: CASSLILAQGYTF. CDR3 DNA sequence: TGTGCCAGCAGCTTAATTCTGGCCCAGGGCTACACCTTC. Full variable domain (remainder filled in from reference TRBV7-9 and TRBJ1-2): DTGVSQNPRHKITKRGQNVTFRCDPISEHNRLYWYRQTLGQGPEFLTYFQNEAQLEKSRLLSDRFSAERPKGSFSTLEIQRTEQGDSAMYLCASSLILAQGYTFGSGTRLTVV.

The chain uses TRBV15 and TRBJ2-7; 7 nucleotides match TRBD1. The CDR3 length is 15 residues. In germline, CDR1 is LNHNV, CDR2 YYDKDF (reference sequence). Trimming cost V 0 bases and J 6 bases; bases outside gene matches: 8. CDR3 nucleotide sequence: TGTGCCACCAGCAGAGACCGGGACAGTGCGCGCGAGCAGTACGTC. This codes for CATSRDRDSAREQYV.